This T cell receptor beta chain was observed in a study of vaccination and CD4 T cells after COVID-19 (dated by TCRdb to 2022 to 2024). Background for the entire study: The convalescent cohort included six males and four females, with two Hispanic individuals, seven Caucasians, two Asians and one multiracial person. In fewer than 12 COVID-19 convalescent patients and 4 infection-naive healthy vaccine recipients, researchers compared the spike-specific CD4+ TCR repertoire from before mRNA vaccination with the repertoire from after. The time from the second vaccine dose to post-vaccine blood sampling had a median of 72 days and ranged from roughly 13 to 241 days. Culture stimuli were overlapping spike peptide pools from SARS-CoV-2 and from the common cold coronaviruses HCoV-NL63, HCoV-OC43 and HCoV-229E. Post-COVID blood samples were collected from convalescent patients a median of approximately 93 days after diagnosis, with a range of roughly 35 to 180 days. Control cultures received a CEFX viral epitope pool as the positive control, an HIV-1 Nef peptide pool as the negative control, or no peptide. Participants got two doses of the Pfizer-BioNTech BNT162b2 vaccine (n=8) or two doses of the Moderna mRNA-1273 vaccine (n=2).

Between the V and J ends, shortened by 4 bases and 0 bases respectively, the junction contains 17 bases. In the germline V gene, CDR1 corresponds to SGHTA and CDR2 to FQGNSA. There are 17 amino acids in the CDR3, from cysteine to phenylalanine inclusive. Just CDR3 DNA is preserved here, 51 bases in frame from base 1. The treatment or condition label corresponds to: roughly 10-day PBMC culture with coronavirus spike peptide pools or control peptides (ViraFEST assay). The ViraFEST assay, used in the study, expanded antigen-specific T cells with peptide pools and then identified the expanded clonotypes through TCR sequencing. Negative nucleocapsid antibody tests taken both before and after vaccination confirmed that the healthy vaccine recipients had no prior SARS-CoV-2 infection. Each well held around 2.1 million PBMCs cultured with roughly 10 ug/ml peptide pools in IMDM containing roughly 5% human AB serum and roughly 9.3 IU/ml IL-2. On days 3 and 7, half of the culture medium was replaced with fresh IL-2-containing medium. After around 10 days of culture, CD4+ T cells were isolated by negative selection with the EasySep CD4+ T cell isolation kit. PBMCs were separated from whole blood using Ficoll-Paque Plus gradient centrifugation and then either used fresh or cryopreserved at -140C. In general, triplicate wells were set up for every culture condition.

Library generation was performed with PCR. At the Johns Hopkins FTIC core, DNA from the cultured CD4+ T cells underwent TCR sequencing with the Oncomine TCR Beta short-read assay. Genomic DNA was extracted from the cultured CD4+ T cells with the QIAamp micro DNA kit. Oncomine TCR Beta libraries from cultured CD4+ T cells were pooled with unique dual indexes and sequenced on an Illumina iSeq 100. Per the authors' processing: Non-productive sequences were filtered out, and CDR3s that did not start with C, did not end with F or W, or were shorter than 7 amino acids were discarded. The MANAFEST web application identified antigen-specific clonotypes by comparing peptide-stimulated wells against reference wells and other culture wells. To be called positive, a clone needed an FDR below 0.05, an odds ratio above 5, and a productive frequency above 0.1% in at least two of three replicate wells. Cross-reactive clonotypes were defined as significantly expanded in both SARS-CoV-2 spike wells and at least one common cold coronavirus spike condition. Similarity between CDR3 sequences was evaluated in R version 3.6.1 using Levenshtein distances (stringdist) and unrooted phylogenetic trees (ape). TCRdb trimmed public reads at Q25 via fastp, called clones via MiXCR and kept in-frame beta chains. When rows share a CDR3 protein, they turn into one entry using the most common DNA and genes. TCRdb, not the original authors, processed these V and J calls. The sample records about 13,000 distinct CDR3 sequences, about 25% of which are singletons. The ten largest account for roughly 30% of the sample.

The study at large found these results: The number of convalescent patients in the study was relatively small, and the study did not examine early timepoints following natural infection. Although the median number of SARS-CoV-2-reactive clonotypes went up from fewer than 25 after infection to some 38 after vaccination, the increase was not significant. In convalescent patients, a median around 90% of post-vaccine SARS-CoV-2-reactive clones were detected only after vaccination, suggesting vaccine-specific priming. In convalescent patients, nearly all vaccine-specific clones (304 of 307) were found to be mono-reactive for SARS-CoV-2 spike rather than cross-reactive with common cold coronaviruses.

This clonotype was seen only a few times. The target of this receptor is not known. Per-base quality was not reported, and no clone a single base away is much larger than it. The material was CD4+ T cells from blood, cultured in vitro, obtained before SARS-CoV-2 vaccination. The chain uses TRBV7-2 and TRBJ2-3, with the D gene call left open. The TCR comes from a human donor who received a COVID-19 vaccine. The DNA sequence is as follows: TGTGCCAGCAGCTCCCGCACCGGGCTAATTAGCACAGATACGCAGTATTTT. This gives the protein CASSSRTGLISTDTQYF.